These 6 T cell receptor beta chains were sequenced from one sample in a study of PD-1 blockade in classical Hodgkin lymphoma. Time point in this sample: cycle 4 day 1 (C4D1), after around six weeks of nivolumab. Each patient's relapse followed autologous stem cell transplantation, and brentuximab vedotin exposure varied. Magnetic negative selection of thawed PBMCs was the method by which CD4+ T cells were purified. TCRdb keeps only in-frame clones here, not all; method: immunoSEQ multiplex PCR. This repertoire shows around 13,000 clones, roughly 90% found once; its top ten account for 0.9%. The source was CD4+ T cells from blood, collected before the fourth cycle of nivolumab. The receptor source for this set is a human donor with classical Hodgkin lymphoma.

In nucleotides, the CDR3 is TGTGCCAGCAGCTTGTTTACCGGGACAGGGATCCCTACGAGGGCTTTCTTT. Its translation is CASSLFTGTGIPTRAFF. This sequence joins TRBV5-6 and TRBJ1-1; 9 bases map to TRBD1. This CDR3 spans 17 amino acids. Looked up from germline, CDR1 is SGHDT and CDR2 is YYEEEE. Trimming cost V 1 base and J 11 bases; bases outside gene matches: 18.

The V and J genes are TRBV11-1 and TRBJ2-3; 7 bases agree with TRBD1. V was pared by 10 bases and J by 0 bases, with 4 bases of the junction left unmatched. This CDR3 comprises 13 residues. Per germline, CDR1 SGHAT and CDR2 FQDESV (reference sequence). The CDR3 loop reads CATKDRSTDTQYF. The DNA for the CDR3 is TGTGCCACCAAGGACAGGAGCACAGATACGCAGTATTTT. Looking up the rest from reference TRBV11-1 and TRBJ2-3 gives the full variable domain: EAEVAQSPRYKITEKSQAVAFWCDPISGHATLYWYRQILGQGPELLVQFQDESVVDDSQLPKDRFSAERLKGVDSTLKIQPAELGDSAMYLCATKDRSTDTQYFGPGTRLTVL.

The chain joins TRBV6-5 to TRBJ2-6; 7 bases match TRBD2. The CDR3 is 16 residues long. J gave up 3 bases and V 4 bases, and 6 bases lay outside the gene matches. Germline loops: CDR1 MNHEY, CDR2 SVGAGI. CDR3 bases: TGTGCCAGCAGTTCCGTGGGAGGGGTTGGGGCCAACGTCCTGACTTTC. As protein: CASSSVGGVGANVLTF.

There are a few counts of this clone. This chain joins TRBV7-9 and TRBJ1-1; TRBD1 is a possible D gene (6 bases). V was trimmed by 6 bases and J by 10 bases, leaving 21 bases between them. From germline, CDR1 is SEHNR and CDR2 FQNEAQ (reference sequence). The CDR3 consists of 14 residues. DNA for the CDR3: TGTGCCAGCAGTCATGGCGGGGGGCGACTAGGAGCTTTCTTT. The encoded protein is CASSHGGGRLGAFF.

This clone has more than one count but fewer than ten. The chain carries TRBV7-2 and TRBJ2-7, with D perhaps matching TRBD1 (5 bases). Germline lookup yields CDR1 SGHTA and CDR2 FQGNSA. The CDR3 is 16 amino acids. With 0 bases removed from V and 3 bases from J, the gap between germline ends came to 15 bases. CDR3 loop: CASSLANIRQGYEQYF. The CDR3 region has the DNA TGTGCCAGCAGCTTAGCGAATATCCGGCAGGGCTACGAGCAGTACTTC.

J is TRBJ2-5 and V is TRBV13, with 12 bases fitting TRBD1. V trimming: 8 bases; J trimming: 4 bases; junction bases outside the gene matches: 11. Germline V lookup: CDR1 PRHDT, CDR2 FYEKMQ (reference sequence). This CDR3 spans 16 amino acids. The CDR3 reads CASQLTGQGARETQYF. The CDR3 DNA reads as TGTGCCAGCCAGCTTACGGGACAGGGGGCTCGAGAGACCCAGTACTTC.